What follows is one T cell receptor beta chain and its context. What it binds is unknown. One end of the junction is discordant with germline, which a read error may explain. Using a J-beta primer mix together with a sample-barcoded 5' primer, a second PCR was run for roughly 7 to 11 cycles. TCRdb reprocessed the 5' RACE reads via MiXCR and lists one record per CDR3 protein. The sample includes about 780,000 distinct CDR3 sequences, 20% to 30% of them seen just once. The data derive from a study of blood T cells in healthy people across ages. Study-level findings and limits: Per-million-T-cell TCR beta diversity fell roughly linearly with age.

This sample also belongs to another study, concerning T cells of mothers and their children. That paper states: In this cohort, donors were a few healthy Caucasian mothers plus their six children.

The clonotype originates from a boy younger than 18 in good health. Sequencing was carried out using blood.

The CDR3 DNA follows: TGTGCTAGCAGGCGGGCCCCGGGAGAGACCCAGTACTTC. As protein: CASRRAPGETQYF. The gene calls are TRBV27 and TRBJ2-5; maybe TRBD2 (5 bases). The CDR3 is made up of 13 amino acids. Germline CDR1 and CDR2: MNHEY and SMNVEV (reference sequence).